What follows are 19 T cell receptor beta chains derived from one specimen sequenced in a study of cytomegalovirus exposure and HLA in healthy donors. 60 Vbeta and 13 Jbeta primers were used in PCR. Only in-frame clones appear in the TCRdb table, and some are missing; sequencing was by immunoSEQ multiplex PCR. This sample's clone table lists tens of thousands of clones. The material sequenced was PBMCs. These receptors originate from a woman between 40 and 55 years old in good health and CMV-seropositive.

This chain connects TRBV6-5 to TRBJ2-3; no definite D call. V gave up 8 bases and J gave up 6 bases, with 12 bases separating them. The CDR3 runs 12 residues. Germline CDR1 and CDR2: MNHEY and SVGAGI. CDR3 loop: CASGQPWDTQYF. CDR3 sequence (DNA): TGTGCCAGCGGGCAGCCTTGGGATACGCAGTATTTT.

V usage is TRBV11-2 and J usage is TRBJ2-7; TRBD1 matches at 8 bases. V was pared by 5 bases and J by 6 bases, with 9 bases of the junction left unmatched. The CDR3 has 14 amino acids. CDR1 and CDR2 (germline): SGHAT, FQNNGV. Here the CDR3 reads CASSPRQGKGEQYF. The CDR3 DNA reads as TGTGCCAGCAGCCCAAGACAGGGGAAAGGCGAGCAGTACTTC.

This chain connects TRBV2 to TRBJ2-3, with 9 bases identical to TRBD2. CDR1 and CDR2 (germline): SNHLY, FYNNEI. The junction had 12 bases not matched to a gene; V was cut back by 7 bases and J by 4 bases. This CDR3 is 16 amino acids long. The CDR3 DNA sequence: TGTGCCAGCAACCCCCGACTAGCGGAGACCCCAGATACGCAGTATTTT. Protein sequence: CASNPRLAETPDTQYF.

CDR3 in amino acids: CSVVAGVNTEAFF. CDR3 DNA sequence: TGCAGCGTTGTGGCAGGGGTCAACACTGAAGCTTTCTTT. V gene TRBV29-1 combines with J gene TRBJ1-1, with D perhaps TRBD1 (6 bases). There are 13 residues in the CDR3. Germline V gene data show CDR1 as SQVTM and CDR2 as ANQGSEA. V dropped 4 bases and J dropped 2 bases, with 11 bases sitting between them.

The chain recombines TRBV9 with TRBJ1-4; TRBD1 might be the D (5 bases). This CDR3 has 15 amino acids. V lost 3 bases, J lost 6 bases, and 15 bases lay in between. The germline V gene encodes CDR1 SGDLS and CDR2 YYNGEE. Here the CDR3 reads CASSADGGGHEKLFF. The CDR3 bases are TGTGCCAGCAGCGCAGACGGGGGTGGTCATGAAAAACTGTTTTTT.

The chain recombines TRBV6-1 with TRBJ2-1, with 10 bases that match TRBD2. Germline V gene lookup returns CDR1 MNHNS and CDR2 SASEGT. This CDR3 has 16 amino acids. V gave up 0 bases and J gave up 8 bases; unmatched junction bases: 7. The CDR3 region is CASSEAASGSSYEQFF. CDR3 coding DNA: TGTGCCAGCAGTGAAGCGGCTAGCGGGAGTTCATATGAGCAGTTCTTC.

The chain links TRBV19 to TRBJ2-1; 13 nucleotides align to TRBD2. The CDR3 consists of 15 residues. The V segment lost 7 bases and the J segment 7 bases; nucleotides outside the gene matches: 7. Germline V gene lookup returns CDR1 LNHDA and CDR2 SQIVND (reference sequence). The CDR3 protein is CASTRTSGSLNEQFF. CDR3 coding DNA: TGTGCCAGTACCCGGACTAGCGGGAGTTTGAATGAGCAGTTCTTC.

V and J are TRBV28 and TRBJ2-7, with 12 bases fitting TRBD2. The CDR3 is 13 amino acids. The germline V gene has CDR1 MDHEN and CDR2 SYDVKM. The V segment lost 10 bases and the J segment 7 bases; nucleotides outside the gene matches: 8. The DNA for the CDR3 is TGTGCCACTTTGACTAGCGGGAGTCGGGAGCAGTACTTC. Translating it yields CATLTSGSREQYF.

The CDR3 loop is CASRTGTSLYEQYF. CDR3 sequence (DNA): TGTGCCAGCAGGACCGGGACTAGTCTCTACGAGCAGTACTTC. The gene calls are TRBV6-5 and TRBJ2-7, with 8 bases that match TRBD2. Germline V CDR1 and CDR2: MNHEY, SVGAGI. The J segment lost 3 bases and the V segment lost 6 bases, leaving 7 bases of the junction unmatched. CDR3 length equals 14 residues.

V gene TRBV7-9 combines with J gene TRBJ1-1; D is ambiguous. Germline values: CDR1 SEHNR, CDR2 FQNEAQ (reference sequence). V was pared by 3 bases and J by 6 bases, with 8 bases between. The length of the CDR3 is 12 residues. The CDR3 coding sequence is TGTGCCAGCAGCTTCGGTATCCCTGAAGCTTTCTTT. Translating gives CASSFGIPEAFF. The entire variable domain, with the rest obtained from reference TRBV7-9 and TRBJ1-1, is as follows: DTGVSQNPRHKITKRGQNVTFRCDPISEHNRLYWYRQTLGQGPEFLTYFQNEAQLEKSRLLSDRFSAERPKGSFSTLEIQRTEQGDSAMYLCASSFGIPEAFFGQGTRLTVV.

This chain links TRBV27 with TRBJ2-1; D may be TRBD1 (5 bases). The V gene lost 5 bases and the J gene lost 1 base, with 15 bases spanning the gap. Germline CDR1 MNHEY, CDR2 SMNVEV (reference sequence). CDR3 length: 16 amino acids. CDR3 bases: TGTGCCAGCAGTCAACCGGACACAAAATCCTACAATGAGCAGTTCTTC. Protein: CASSQPDTKSYNEQFF.

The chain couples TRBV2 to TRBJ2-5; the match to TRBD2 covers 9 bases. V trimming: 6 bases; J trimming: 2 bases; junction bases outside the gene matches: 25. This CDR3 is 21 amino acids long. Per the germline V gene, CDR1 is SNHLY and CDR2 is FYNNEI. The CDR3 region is CASSYPHGGSGRTDWQETQYF. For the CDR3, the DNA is TGTGCCAGCAGCTACCCCCACGGGGGTAGCGGGAGAACGGATTGGCAAGAGACCCAGTACTTC.

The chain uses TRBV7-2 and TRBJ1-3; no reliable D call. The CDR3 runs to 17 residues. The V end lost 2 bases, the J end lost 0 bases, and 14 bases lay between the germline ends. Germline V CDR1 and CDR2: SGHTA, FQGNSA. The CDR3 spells CASSLYSQKPSGNTIYF. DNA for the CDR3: TGTGCCAGCAGCTTATATTCTCAGAAACCCTCTGGAAACACCATATATTTT.

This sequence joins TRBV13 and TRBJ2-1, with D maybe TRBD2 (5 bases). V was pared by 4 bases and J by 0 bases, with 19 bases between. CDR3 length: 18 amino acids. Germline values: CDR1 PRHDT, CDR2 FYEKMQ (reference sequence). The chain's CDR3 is CASSSPEIGISSYNEQFF. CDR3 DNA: TGTGCCAGCAGCTCCCCTGAAATCGGGATCAGCTCCTACAATGAGCAGTTCTTC.

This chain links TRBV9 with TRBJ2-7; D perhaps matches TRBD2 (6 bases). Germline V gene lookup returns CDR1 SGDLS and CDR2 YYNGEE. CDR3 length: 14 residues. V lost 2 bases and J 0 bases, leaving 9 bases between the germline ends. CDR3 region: CASSVRDSSYEQYF. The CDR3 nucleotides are TGTGCCAGCAGCGTCCGGGACTCCTCCTACGAGCAGTACTTC.

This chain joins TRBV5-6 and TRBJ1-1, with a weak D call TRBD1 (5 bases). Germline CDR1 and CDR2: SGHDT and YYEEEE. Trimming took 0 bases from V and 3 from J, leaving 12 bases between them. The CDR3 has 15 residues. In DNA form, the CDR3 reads TGTGCCAGCAGCTTGGTGGCATCGGGGGACACTGAAGCTTTCTTT. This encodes CASSLVASGDTEAFF.

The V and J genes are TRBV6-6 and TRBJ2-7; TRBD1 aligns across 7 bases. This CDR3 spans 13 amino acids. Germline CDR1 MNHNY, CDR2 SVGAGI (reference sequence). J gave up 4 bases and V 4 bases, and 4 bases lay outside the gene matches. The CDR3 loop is CASSSWDSYEQYF. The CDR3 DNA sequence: TGTGCCAGCAGTTCCTGGGACAGTTACGAGCAGTACTTC.

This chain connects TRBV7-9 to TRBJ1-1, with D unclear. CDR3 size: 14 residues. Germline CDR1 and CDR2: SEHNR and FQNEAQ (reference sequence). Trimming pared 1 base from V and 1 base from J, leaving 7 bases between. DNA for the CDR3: TGTGCCAGCAGCTTAGTCTGGGCGAACACTGAAGCTTTCTTT. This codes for CASSLVWANTEAFF.

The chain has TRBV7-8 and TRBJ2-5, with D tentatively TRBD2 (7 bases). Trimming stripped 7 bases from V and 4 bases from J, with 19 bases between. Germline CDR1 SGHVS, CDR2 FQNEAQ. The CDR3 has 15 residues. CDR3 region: CASIPRGGLGETQYF. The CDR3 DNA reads TGTGCCAGCATTCCGAGGGGGGGTCTGGGAGAGACCCAGTACTTC.